The rows below give T cell receptor beta chains drawn from one sample of a study of OX40 agonist ivuxolimab in advanced cancers. The table came from immunoSEQ multiplex PCR; TCRdb's copy has only in-frame clones and leaves some out. The repertoire holds some 83,000 clones, about 81% seen once, with roughly 6.6% in the top ten. The material sequenced was CD4+ or CD8+ T cells sorted from blood, taken in a trial of the OX40 agonist ivuxolimab. The receptors were sampled from an adult with an advanced solid tumor such as melanoma, head and neck, liver or kidney cancer. CDR3s include the opening cysteine and the closing phenylalanine or tryptophan. Each record gives: clone size, D gene, V gene, J gene, CDR3 DNA, CDR3 protein. The D gene is left open where the match is weak. Clone size, where shown, is once, few, many, or a class for clones that have expanded.

abundance: NA
d_gene: NA
v_gene: TRBV15
j_gene: TRBJ1-2
CDR3nt: TGTGCCACCAGCAGAGATCGCCTACACGGCGGAGGAGGCTACACCTTC
CDR3aa: CATSRDRLHGGGGYTF

abundance: once
d_gene: TRBD1
v_gene: TRBV5-1
j_gene: TRBJ2-7
CDR3nt: TGCGCCAGCGGGACAGAATATTCCTACGAGCAGTACTTC
CDR3aa: CASGTEYSYEQYF

abundance: NA
d_gene: NA
v_gene: TRBV7-9
j_gene: TRBJ2-5
CDR3nt: NA
CDR3aa: CASSLFLSGKETQYF

abundance: NA
d_gene: NA
v_gene: TRBV11-3
j_gene: TRBJ2-5
CDR3nt: TGTGCCAGCAGCGTTGGGACCCGAGAGACCCAGTACTTC
CDR3aa: CASSVGTRETQYF

abundance: NA
d_gene: NA
v_gene: TRBV25-1
j_gene: TRBJ1-1
CDR3nt: TGTGCCAGCAGTGAATTCCGCCCGAACACTGAAGCTTTCTTT
CDR3aa: CASSEFRPNTEAFF

abundance: NA
d_gene: NA
v_gene: TRBV18
j_gene: TRBJ1-1
CDR3nt: TGTGCCAGCTCACCACCTTCAGGAGTAGGGCCGAACACTGAAGCTTTCTTT
CDR3aa: CASSPPSGVGPNTEAFF

abundance: NA
d_gene: NA
v_gene: TRBV30
j_gene: TRBJ1-6
CDR3nt: TGTGCCTGGACTACCCGGGACTCCGTGAGTTCACCCCTCCACTTT
CDR3aa: CAWTTRDSVSSPLHF

abundance: few
d_gene: NA
v_gene: TRBV4-1
j_gene: TRBJ1-2
CDR3nt: TGCGCCAGCAGCCAAAGTGACAGGCCTAACTATGGCTACACCTTC
CDR3aa: CASSQSDRPNYGYTF

abundance: NA
d_gene: TRBD2
v_gene: TRBV18
j_gene: TRBJ2-3
CDR3nt: TGTGCCAGCTCACCACCGTTGGGACTAGCAGTTACGCAGTATTTT
CDR3aa: CASSPPLGLAVTQYF

abundance: NA
d_gene: NA
v_gene: TRBV7-3
j_gene: TRBJ2-7
CDR3nt: TGTGCCAGCAGCTCCCAGCCATCCTACGAGCAGTACTTC
CDR3aa: CASSSQPSYEQYF

abundance: NA
d_gene: NA
v_gene: TRBV6-6
j_gene: TRBJ1-2
CDR3nt: TGTGCCAGCAGTTACTCCGGTAGTAACTATGGCTACACCTTC
CDR3aa: CASSYSGSNYGYTF

abundance: NA
d_gene: NA
v_gene: TRBV2
j_gene: TRBJ1-1
CDR3nt: TGTGCCAGCAGTGAGTGGAAGAACACTGAAGCTTTCTTT
CDR3aa: CASSEWKNTEAFF

abundance: few
d_gene: NA
v_gene: TRBV21-1
j_gene: TRBJ2-7
CDR3nt: TGTGCCAGCACCCTGGACAGGCAGGGGGACGAGCAGTACTTC
CDR3aa: CASTLDRQGDEQYF

abundance: NA
d_gene: NA
v_gene: TRBV19
j_gene: TRBJ1-4
CDR3nt: TGTGCCAGTAGTATCTCCGGGACACGGGGTACGGAAAAACTGTTTTTT
CDR3aa: CASSISGTRGTEKLFF

abundance: NA
d_gene: NA
v_gene: TRBV10-3
j_gene: TRBJ1-1
CDR3nt: TGTGCCATCCTCGAGCCTGACGACGGCACTGAAGCTTTCTTT
CDR3aa: CAILEPDDGTEAFF

abundance: NA
d_gene: NA
v_gene: TRBV18
j_gene: TRBJ1-1
CDR3nt: TGTGCCAGCTCACCGACCTTCGGGATGAACACTGAAGCTTTCTTT
CDR3aa: CASSPTFGMNTEAFF

abundance: once
d_gene: NA
v_gene: TRBV18
j_gene: TRBJ1-1
CDR3nt: TGTGCCAGCTCCGACGGGATGAACACTGAAGCTTTCTTT
CDR3aa: CASSDGMNTEAFF

abundance: NA
d_gene: NA
v_gene: TRBV6-5
j_gene: TRBJ1-5
CDR3nt: TGTGCCAGCAGTTACGGAGGGGGGAAGCCCCAGCATTTT
CDR3aa: CASSYGGGKPQHF

abundance: few
d_gene: NA
v_gene: TRBV7-9
j_gene: TRBJ1-4
CDR3nt: TGTGCCAGCAGAGGCCTTAATGAAAAACTGTTTTTT
CDR3aa: CASRGLNEKLFF

abundance: NA
d_gene: TRBD2
v_gene: TRBV5-1
j_gene: TRBJ2-5
CDR3nt: TGCGCCAGCAGCTTGGCAAGGACTAGTCCACCCCAGGAGACCCAGTACTTC
CDR3aa: CASSLARTSPPQETQYF

abundance: NA
d_gene: TRBD2
v_gene: TRBV4-3
j_gene: TRBJ2-3
CDR3nt: TGCGCCAGCCGCAATCGGAGCGGGAGAGGTACAGATACGCAGTATTTT
CDR3aa: CASRNRSGRGTDTQYF

abundance: NA
d_gene: TRBD2
v_gene: TRBV18
j_gene: TRBJ2-7
CDR3nt: TGTGCCAGCTCACCACCGGGAGGGATCTCCTACGAGCAGTACTTC
CDR3aa: CASSPPGGISYEQYF